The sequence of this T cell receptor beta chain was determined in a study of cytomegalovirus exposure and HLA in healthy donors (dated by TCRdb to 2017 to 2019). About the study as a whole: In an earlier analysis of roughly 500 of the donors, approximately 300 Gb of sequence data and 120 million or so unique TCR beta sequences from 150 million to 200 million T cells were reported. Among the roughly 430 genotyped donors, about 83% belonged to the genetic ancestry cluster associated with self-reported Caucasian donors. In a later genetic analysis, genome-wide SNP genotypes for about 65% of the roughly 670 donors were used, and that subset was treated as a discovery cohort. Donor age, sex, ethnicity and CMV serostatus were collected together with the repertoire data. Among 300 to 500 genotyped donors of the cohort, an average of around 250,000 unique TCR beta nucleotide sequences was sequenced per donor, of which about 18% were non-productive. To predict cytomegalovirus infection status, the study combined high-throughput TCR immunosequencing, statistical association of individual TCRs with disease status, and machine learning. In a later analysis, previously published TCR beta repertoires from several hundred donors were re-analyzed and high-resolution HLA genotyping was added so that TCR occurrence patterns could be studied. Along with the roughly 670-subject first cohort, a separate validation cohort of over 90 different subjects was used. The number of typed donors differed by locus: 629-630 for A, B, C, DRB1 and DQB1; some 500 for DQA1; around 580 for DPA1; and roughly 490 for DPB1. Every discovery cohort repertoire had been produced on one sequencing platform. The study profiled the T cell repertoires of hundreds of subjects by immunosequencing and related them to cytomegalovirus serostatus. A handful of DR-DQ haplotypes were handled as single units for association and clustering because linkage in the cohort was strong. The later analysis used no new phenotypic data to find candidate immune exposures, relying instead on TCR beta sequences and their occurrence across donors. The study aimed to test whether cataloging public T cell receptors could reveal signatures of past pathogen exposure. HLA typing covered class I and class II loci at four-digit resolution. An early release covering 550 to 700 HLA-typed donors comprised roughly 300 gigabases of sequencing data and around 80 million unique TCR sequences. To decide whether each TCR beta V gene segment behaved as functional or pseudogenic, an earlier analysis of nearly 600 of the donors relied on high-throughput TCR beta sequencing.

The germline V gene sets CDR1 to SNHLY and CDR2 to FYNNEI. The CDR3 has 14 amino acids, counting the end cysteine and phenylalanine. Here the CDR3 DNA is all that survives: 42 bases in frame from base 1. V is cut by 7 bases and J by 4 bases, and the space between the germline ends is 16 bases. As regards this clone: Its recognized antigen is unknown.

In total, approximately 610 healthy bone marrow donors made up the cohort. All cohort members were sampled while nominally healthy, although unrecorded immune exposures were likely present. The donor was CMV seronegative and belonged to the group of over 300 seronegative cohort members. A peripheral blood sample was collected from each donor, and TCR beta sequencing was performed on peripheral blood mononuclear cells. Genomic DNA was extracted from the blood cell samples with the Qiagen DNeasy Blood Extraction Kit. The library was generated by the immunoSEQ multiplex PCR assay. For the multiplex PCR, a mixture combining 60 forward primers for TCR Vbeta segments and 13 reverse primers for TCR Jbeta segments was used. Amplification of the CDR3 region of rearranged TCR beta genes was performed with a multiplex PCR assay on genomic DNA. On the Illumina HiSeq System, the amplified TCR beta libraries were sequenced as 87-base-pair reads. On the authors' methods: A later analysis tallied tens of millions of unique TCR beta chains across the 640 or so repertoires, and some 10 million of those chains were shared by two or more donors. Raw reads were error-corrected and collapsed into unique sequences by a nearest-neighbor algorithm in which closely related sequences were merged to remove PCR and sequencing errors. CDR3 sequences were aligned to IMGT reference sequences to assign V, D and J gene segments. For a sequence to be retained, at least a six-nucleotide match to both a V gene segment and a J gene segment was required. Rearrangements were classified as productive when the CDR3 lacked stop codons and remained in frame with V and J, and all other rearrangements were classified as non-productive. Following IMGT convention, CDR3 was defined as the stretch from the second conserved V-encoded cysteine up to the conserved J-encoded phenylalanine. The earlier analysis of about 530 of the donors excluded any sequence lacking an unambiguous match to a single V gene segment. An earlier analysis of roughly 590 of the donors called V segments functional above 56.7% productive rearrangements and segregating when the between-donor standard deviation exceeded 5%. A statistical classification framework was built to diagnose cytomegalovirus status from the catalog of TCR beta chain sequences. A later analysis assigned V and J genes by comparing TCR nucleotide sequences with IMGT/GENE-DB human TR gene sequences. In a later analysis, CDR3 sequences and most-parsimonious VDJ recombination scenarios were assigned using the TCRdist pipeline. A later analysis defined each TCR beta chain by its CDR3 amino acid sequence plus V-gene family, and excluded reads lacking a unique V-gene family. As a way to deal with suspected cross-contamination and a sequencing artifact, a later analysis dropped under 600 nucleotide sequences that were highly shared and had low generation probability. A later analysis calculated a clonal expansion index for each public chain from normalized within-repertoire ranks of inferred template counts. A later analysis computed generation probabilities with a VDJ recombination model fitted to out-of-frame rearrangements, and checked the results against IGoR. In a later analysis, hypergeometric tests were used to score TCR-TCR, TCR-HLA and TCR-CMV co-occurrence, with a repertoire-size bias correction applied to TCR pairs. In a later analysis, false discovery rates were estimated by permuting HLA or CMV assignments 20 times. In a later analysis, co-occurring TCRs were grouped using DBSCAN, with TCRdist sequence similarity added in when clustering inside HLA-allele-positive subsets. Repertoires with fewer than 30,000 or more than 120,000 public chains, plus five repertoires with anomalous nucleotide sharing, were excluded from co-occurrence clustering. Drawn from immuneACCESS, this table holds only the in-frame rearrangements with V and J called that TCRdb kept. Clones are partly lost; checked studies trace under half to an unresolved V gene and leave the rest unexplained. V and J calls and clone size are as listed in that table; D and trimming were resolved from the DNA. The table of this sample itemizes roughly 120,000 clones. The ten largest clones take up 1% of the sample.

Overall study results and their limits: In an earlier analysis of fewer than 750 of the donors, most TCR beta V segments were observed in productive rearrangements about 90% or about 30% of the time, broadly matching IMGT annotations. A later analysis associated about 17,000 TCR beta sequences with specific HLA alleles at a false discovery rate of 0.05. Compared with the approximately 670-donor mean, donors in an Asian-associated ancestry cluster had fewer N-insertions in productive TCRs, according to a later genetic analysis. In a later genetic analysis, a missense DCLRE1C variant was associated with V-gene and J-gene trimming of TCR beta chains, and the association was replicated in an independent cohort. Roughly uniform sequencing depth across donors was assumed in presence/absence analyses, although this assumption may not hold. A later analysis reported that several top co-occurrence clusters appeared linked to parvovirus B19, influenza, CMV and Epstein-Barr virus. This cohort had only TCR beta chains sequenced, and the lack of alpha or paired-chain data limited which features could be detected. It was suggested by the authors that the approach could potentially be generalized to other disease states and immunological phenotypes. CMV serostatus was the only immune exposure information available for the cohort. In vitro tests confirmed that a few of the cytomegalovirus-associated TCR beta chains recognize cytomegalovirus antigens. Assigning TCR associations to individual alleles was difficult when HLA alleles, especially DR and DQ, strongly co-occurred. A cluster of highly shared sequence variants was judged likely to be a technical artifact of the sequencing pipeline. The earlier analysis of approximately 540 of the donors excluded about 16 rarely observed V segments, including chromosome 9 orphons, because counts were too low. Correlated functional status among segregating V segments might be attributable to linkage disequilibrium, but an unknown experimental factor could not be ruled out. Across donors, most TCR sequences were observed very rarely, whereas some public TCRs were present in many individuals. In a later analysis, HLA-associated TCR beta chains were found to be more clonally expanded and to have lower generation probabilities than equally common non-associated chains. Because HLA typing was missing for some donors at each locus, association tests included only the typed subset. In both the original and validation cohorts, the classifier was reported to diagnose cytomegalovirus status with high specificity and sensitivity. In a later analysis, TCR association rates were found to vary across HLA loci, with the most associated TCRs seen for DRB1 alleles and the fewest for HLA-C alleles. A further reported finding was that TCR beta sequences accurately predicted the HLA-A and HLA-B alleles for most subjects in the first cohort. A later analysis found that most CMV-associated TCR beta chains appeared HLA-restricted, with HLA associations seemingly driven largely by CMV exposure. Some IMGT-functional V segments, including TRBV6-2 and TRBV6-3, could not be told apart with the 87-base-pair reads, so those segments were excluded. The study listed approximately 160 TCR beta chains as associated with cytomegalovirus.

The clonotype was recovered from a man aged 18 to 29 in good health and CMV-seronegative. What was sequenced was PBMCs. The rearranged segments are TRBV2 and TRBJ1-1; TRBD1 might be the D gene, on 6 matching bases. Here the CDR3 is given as CASINEGVLTEAFF. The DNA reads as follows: TGTGCCAGCATAAACGAGGGGGTCCTCACTGAAGCTTTCTTT. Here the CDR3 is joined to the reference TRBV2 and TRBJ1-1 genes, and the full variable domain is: EPEVTQTPSHQVTQMGQEVILRCVPISNHLYFYWYRQILGQKVEFLVSFYNNEISEKSEIFDDQFSVERPDGSNFTLKIRSTKLEDSAMYFCASINEGVLTEAFFGQGTRLTVV.